This entry lists 27 T cell receptor beta chains sequenced from one sample in a study of blood T cell repertoires in COVID-19. The table came from immunoSEQ multiplex PCR; TCRdb's copy has only in-frame clones and leaves some out. The sample shows roughly 290,000 clones, about 89% of them seen only once. Sequenced: peripheral blood. These TCRs come from a woman between 45 and 60 years old who had recovered from COVID-19.

The rearrangement uses TRBV2 and TRBJ2-7; 13 bases agree with TRBD2. Germline assignment: CDR1 SNHLY and CDR2 FYNNEI. Unmatched junction bases numbered 14, after V lost 6 bases and J lost 6 bases. CDR3 size: 17 residues. The DNA for the CDR3 is TGTGCCAGCAGGACCTTCTTGGGACTAGCGGGAATCAGCGAGCAGTACTTC. Encoded protein: CASRTFLGLAGISEQYF.

The V and J genes are TRBV7-2 and TRBJ2-1; the match to TRBD1 covers 9 bases. V shed 4 bases and J 6 bases; nucleotides not matched to a gene: 4. The germline V gene has CDR1 SGHTA and CDR2 FQGNSA. This CDR3 is 14 amino acids long. The CDR3 DNA sequence: TGTGCCAGCAGCTCCCAGACAGGGGGCAATGAGCAGTTCTTC. Residues: CASSSQTGGNEQFF.

V and J are TRBV5-1 and TRBJ1-2, with 7 nucleotides matching TRBD1. CDR1 and CDR2 (germline): SGHRS, YFSETQ. The CDR3 has 14 amino acids. After removal of 2 bases from V and 5 bases from J, the junction contained 6 bases not matched to a gene. As DNA, the CDR3 is TGCGCCAGCAGCTTCACCGGGACAGTATATGGCTACACCTTC. This encodes CASSFTGTVYGYTF.

The chain combines TRBV5-1 with TRBJ2-3; a weak D match, TRBD2 (6 bases). The V gene's germline CDR1 is SGHRS and CDR2 YFSETQ. The CDR3 sequence is 14 residues long. With 2 bases removed from V and 6 bases from J, the gap between germline ends came to 13 bases. The CDR3 coding sequence is TGCGCCAGCAGCTTCGGGGCGGGGATCGATACGCAGTATTTT. Amino acid sequence: CASSFGAGIDTQYF. The full variable domain, its missing parts supplied by reference TRBV5-1 and TRBJ2-3, is KAGVTQTPRYLIKTRGQQVTLSCSPISGHRSVSWYQQTPGQGLQFLFEYFSETQRNKGNFPGRFSGRQFSNSRSEMNVSTLELGDSALYLCASSFGAGIDTQYFGPGTRLTVL.

This chain connects TRBV11-3 to TRBJ2-3; weak D call: TRBD1 (9 bases). Trimming removed 6 bases from V and 3 bases from J, with 19 bases in between. The V gene's germline CDR1 is SGHNT and CDR2 YENEEA. The CDR3 is 16 amino acids. CDR3 DNA: TGTGCCAGCAGTCTCGGGGGGGGACAGGGAACAGATACGCAGTATTTT. Protein sequence: CASSLGGGQGTDTQYF. Combining the CDR3 with reference TRBV11-3 and TRBJ2-3 gives the whole variable domain EAGVVQSPRYKIIEKKQPVAFWCNPISGHNTLYWYLQNLGQGPELLIRYENEEAVDDSQLPKDRFSAERLKGVDSTLKIQPAELGDSAVYLCASSLGGGQGTDTQYFGPGTRLTVL.

The chain is built from TRBV29-1 and TRBJ2-5; 9 nucleotides line up with TRBD1. J was trimmed by 2 bases and V by 6 bases; bases with no gene match: 10. This CDR3 has 15 residues. Germline assignment: CDR1 SQVTM and CDR2 ANQGSEA. CDR3 coding DNA: TGCAGCGTCCTCCCGGGACAGGGACAACAAGAGACCCAGTACTTC. It codes for CSVLPGQGQQETQYF.

This clone was seen a single time. V gene TRBV6-5 combines with J gene TRBJ2-3, with D perhaps matching TRBD1 (5 bases). V was clipped by 0 bases and J by 6 bases, with 13 bases between them. Per the germline V gene, CDR1 is MNHEY and CDR2 is SVGAGI. CDR3 length: 15 residues. The CDR3, as DNA: TGTGCCAGCAGTTACTCGATTAGGGGTGATGATACGCAGTATTTT. This translates into CASSYSIRGDDTQYF.

V and J are TRBV20-1 and TRBJ1-2; 7 positions agree with TRBD1. Germline CDR1 DFQATT, CDR2 SNEGSKA (reference sequence). V lost 6 bases to trimming and J lost 7 bases; unmatched junction nucleotides: 5. CDR3 size: 11 residues. CDR3 DNA sequence: TGCAGTGCCCCAGGGGGAGCTGGCTACACCTTC. Amino acid sequence: CSAPGGAGYTF.

This chain connects TRBV6-5 to TRBJ1-4, with a tentative D call TRBD1 (5 bases). The germline gives CDR1 MNHEY, CDR2 SVGAGI. Trimming shortened V by 6 bases and J by 7 bases, and 15 bases separated the two germline ends. CDR3 size: 14 residues. The CDR3 sequence is CASSSGAGGEKLFF. Written as DNA, the CDR3 is TGTGCCAGCAGCTCCGGGGCGGGAGGTGAAAAACTGTTTTTT.

This chain links TRBV5-5 with TRBJ2-2, with D possibly being TRBD1 (6 bases). V lost 2 bases and J 0 bases, leaving 11 bases between the germline ends. The CDR3 has 16 residues. Germline V CDR1 and CDR2: SGHKS, YYEKEE (reference sequence). CDR3 loop: CASSFGGGTNTGELFF. The DNA for the CDR3 is TGTGCCAGCAGCTTTGGTGGGGGCACGAACACCGGGGAGCTGTTTTTT.

The chain is built from TRBV20-1 and TRBJ1-2, with 9 nucleotides matching TRBD1. Germline V gene lookup returns CDR1 DFQATT and CDR2 SNEGSKA (reference sequence). Trimming removed 6 bases from V and 8 bases from J; junction bases left unmatched: 4. The length of the CDR3 is 11 residues. In nucleotides, the CDR3 is TGCAGTGCCGGGACAGGGAACGGCTACACCTTC. Translating gives CSAGTGNGYTF.

This chain uses TRBV4-3 with TRBJ1-1; D is unclear. CDR3 length: 14 residues. Germline CDR1 reads LGHNA; CDR2 reads YSLEER. Trimming took 0 bases from V and 2 from J, leaving 7 bases between them. CDR3 DNA sequence: TGCGCCAGCAGCCAAGATGGCCAAAACACTGAAGCTTTCTTT. The encoded protein is CASSQDGQNTEAFF.

The gene calls are TRBV4-1 and TRBJ2-5, with TRBD2 matching 13 bases. The junction had 4 bases not matched to a gene; V was cut back by 4 bases and J by 5 bases. This CDR3 is 15 amino acids long. Germline V gives CDR1 MGHRA, CDR2 YSYEKL. As DNA, the CDR3 is TGCGCCAGCAGCCCGGGACTAGCGGGGAGGGAGACCCAGTACTTC. This gives the protein CASSPGLAGRETQYF.

The chain uses TRBV28 and TRBJ2-5; possible D gene TRBD2, 5 bases. Germline V gene sequence: CDR1 MDHEN, CDR2 SYDVKM. Trimming cost V 5 bases and J 7 bases, with 11 bases left between them. This CDR3 is built from 12 residues. In nucleotides, the CDR3 is TGTGCCAGCAGTCCCGACGAGGGGACCCAGTACTTC. Its translation is CASSPDEGTQYF.

CDR3 sequence: CASSLAGPQTGTEAFF. The CDR3 nucleotides are TGTGCCAGCAGCTTAGCGGGTCCCCAAACAGGCACTGAAGCTTTCTTT. The J gene is TRBJ1-1, the V gene TRBV7-9; TRBD1 is a possible D gene (5 bases). The CDR3 is 16 amino acids. Trimming stripped 0 bases from V and 4 bases from J, with 15 bases between. Germline lookup yields CDR1 SEHNR and CDR2 FQNEAQ (reference sequence).

The V and J genes are TRBV13 and TRBJ2-7; 9 bases fit TRBD1. Per the germline V gene, CDR1 is PRHDT and CDR2 is FYEKMQ (reference sequence). CDR3 length equals 14 residues. V lost 6 bases and J lost 4; bases outside the gene matches: 7. The CDR3 DNA is TGTGCCAGCAGGACGACAGGGGGTTCTTACGAGCAGTACTTC. It is translated as CASRTTGGSYEQYF.

The V and J genes are TRBV7-9 and TRBJ1-4; tentatively, D is TRBD1 (6 bases). The CDR3 length is 14 residues. V was shortened by 3 bases and J by 7 bases, with 12 bases between the two germline ends. CDR1 SEHNR and CDR2 FQNEAQ come from the germline V gene (reference sequence). CDR3 sequence: CASSFRQDFEKLFF. Written as DNA, the CDR3 is TGTGCCAGCAGCTTCAGACAGGACTTTGAAAAACTGTTTTTT.

J is TRBJ1-6 and V is TRBV6-5; D perhaps matches TRBD1 (5 bases). The germline V gene encodes CDR1 MNHEY and CDR2 SVGAGI. The CDR3 is 15 amino acids. The V and J ends lost 6 bases and 9 bases respectively, with 18 bases between them. The CDR3 DNA reads as TGTGCCAGCAGGCGACAGCCGGTCGGGGGTTCACCCCTCCACTTT. Translating gives CASRRQPVGGSPLHF.

The chain has TRBV20-1 and TRBJ2-1, with D hard to call. The CDR3 is made up of 10 amino acids. Deletions cut 5 bases from V and 6 bases from J, with 5 bases between. Germline V gene lookup returns CDR1 DFQATT and CDR2 SNEGSKA (reference sequence). The CDR3 DNA follows: TGCAGTGCTCCCTTCAATGAGCAGTTCTTC. Amino acids: CSAPFNEQFF.

The chain links TRBV19 to TRBJ1-3, with unresolved D. In germline, CDR1 is LNHDA, CDR2 SQIVND (reference sequence). V gave up 3 bases and J gave up 0 bases, with 9 bases separating them. This CDR3 has 15 residues. Here the CDR3 DNA reads TGTGCCAGTAGTATCAACGGACTCTCTGGAAACACCATATATTTT. It translates to CASSINGLSGNTIYF.

The rearrangement joins TRBV9 to TRBJ2-1; 8 positions match TRBD2. With V trimmed by 0 bases and J by 2 bases, 4 bases remained unmatched. The CDR3 sequence is 16 residues long. The germline V gene encodes CDR1 SGDLS and CDR2 YYNGEE. The CDR3 sequence is CASSVAGGPAYNEQFF. CDR3 DNA: TGTGCCAGCAGCGTAGCGGGAGGGCCCGCCTACAATGAGCAGTTCTTC.

The chain uses TRBV3-1 (or the pseudogene TRBV3-2) and TRBJ2-1; TRBD2 matches 7 bases. This CDR3 contains 17 residues. In germline, CDR1 is LGHDT, CDR2 YNNKEL (reference sequence). Germline trimming cut 1 base from V and 4 bases from J; bases unmatched to any gene: 10. In DNA form, the CDR3 reads TGTGCCAGCAGCCAAGTGCGGGCTAGCGGAAATTACAATGAGCAGTTCTTC. Residues: CASSQVRASGNYNEQFF.

This sequence joins TRBV2 and TRBJ2-7; weak D call: TRBD2 (6 bases). This CDR3 region has 14 residues. The V end lost 3 bases, the J end lost 5 bases, and 14 bases lay between the germline ends. CDR1 and CDR2 (germline): SNHLY, FYNNEI. The CDR3 protein is CASSERRGYHEQYF. The CDR3 DNA reads as TGTGCCAGCAGTGAGAGGCGGGGCTACCACGAGCAGTACTTC.

The chain uses TRBV7-9 and TRBJ2-2, with TRBD2 matching 9 bases. Germline trimming cut 7 bases from V and 2 bases from J; bases unmatched to any gene: 8. The germline CDR1 and CDR2 sequences are SEHNR and FQNEAQ (reference sequence). The CDR3 has 16 amino acids. The DNA for the CDR3 is TGTGCCAGCACCAAATCGACTAGCGGTAACACCGGGGAGCTGTTTTTT. This sequence encodes CASTKSTSGNTGELFF.

The chain combines TRBV7-6 with TRBJ2-1, with 11 bases matching TRBD2. This CDR3 spans 14 amino acids. V shed 5 bases and J 8 bases; nucleotides not matched to a gene: 5. CDR1 is SGHVS, CDR2 FNYEAQ, per germline. The chain's CDR3 is CASSPTSGIHEQFF. DNA of the CDR3: TGTGCCAGCAGCCCGACTAGCGGGATACATGAGCAGTTCTTC.

The V and J genes are TRBV10-3 and TRBJ2-1; 8 bases fit TRBD1. Germline-derived CDR1 and CDR2 are ENHRY and SYGVKD. This CDR3 contains 17 residues. Losses at the gene ends were 4 bases for V and 5 bases for J; bases not matched to a gene: 13. The CDR3 sequence is CAISGKEGQVDNNEQFF. The CDR3 DNA reads TGTGCCATCAGTGGAAAGGAGGGACAGGTCGATAACAATGAGCAGTTCTTC.

The chain employs TRBV19 and TRBJ1-6; TRBD1 matches 7 bases. The germline V gene encodes CDR1 LNHDA and CDR2 SQIVND (reference sequence). CDR3 size: 15 residues. The J segment lost 7 bases and the V segment lost 6 bases, leaving 9 bases of the junction unmatched. CDR3 sequence reads: CASRPQGRLNSPLHF. The CDR3 DNA follows: TGTGCCAGTAGACCACAGGGGAGGCTAAATTCACCCCTCCACTTT.